Reported below is one T cell receptor (beta chain). The antigen remains unidentified. Unique molecular identifiers were added to individual cDNA molecules. TCRdb re-called the 5' RACE reads with MiXCR, one entry per CDR3 protein. The sample yields about 64,000 distinct CDR3 sequences, roughly an eighth seen once. The germline gives CDR1 MNHNS, CDR2 SASEGT. This CDR3 is built from 12 residues. V gave up 2 bases and J gave up 6 bases, with 4 bases separating them. This entry comes from a study of early T cells in non-severe SARS-CoV-2 infection. Across the study: Unsorted whole-blood RNA was sequenced in bulk, leaving chains unpaired. Whole-study findings and limits: Matching against VDJdb likely underestimated virus-specific expansions, favoring anti-spike CD8.

The source material was whole blood, sampled at baseline. This TCR was recovered from an adult who was a healthcare worker with PCR-confirmed SARS-CoV-2 infection or an uninfected control (not recorded which). This rearrangement joins TRBV6-1 to TRBJ1-4, with D unclear. CDR3 residues: CASSEPYEKLFF. As DNA, the CDR3 is TGTGCCAGCAGTGAACCATATGAAAAACTGTTTTTT.